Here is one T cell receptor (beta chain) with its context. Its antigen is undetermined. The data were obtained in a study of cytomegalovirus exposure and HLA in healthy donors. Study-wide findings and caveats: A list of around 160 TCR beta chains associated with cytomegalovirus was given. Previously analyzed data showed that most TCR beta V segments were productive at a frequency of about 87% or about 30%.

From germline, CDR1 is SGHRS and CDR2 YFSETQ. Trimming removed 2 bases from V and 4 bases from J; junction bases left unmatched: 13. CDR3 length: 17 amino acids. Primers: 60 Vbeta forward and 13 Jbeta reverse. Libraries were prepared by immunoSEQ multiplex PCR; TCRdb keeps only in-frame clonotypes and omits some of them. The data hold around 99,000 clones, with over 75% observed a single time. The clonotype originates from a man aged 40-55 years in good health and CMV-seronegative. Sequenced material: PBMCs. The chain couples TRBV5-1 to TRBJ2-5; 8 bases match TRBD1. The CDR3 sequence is CASSLGAGTGTIETQYF. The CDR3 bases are TGCGCCAGCAGCTTAGGGGCCGGGACAGGTACAATAGAGACCCAGTACTTC.